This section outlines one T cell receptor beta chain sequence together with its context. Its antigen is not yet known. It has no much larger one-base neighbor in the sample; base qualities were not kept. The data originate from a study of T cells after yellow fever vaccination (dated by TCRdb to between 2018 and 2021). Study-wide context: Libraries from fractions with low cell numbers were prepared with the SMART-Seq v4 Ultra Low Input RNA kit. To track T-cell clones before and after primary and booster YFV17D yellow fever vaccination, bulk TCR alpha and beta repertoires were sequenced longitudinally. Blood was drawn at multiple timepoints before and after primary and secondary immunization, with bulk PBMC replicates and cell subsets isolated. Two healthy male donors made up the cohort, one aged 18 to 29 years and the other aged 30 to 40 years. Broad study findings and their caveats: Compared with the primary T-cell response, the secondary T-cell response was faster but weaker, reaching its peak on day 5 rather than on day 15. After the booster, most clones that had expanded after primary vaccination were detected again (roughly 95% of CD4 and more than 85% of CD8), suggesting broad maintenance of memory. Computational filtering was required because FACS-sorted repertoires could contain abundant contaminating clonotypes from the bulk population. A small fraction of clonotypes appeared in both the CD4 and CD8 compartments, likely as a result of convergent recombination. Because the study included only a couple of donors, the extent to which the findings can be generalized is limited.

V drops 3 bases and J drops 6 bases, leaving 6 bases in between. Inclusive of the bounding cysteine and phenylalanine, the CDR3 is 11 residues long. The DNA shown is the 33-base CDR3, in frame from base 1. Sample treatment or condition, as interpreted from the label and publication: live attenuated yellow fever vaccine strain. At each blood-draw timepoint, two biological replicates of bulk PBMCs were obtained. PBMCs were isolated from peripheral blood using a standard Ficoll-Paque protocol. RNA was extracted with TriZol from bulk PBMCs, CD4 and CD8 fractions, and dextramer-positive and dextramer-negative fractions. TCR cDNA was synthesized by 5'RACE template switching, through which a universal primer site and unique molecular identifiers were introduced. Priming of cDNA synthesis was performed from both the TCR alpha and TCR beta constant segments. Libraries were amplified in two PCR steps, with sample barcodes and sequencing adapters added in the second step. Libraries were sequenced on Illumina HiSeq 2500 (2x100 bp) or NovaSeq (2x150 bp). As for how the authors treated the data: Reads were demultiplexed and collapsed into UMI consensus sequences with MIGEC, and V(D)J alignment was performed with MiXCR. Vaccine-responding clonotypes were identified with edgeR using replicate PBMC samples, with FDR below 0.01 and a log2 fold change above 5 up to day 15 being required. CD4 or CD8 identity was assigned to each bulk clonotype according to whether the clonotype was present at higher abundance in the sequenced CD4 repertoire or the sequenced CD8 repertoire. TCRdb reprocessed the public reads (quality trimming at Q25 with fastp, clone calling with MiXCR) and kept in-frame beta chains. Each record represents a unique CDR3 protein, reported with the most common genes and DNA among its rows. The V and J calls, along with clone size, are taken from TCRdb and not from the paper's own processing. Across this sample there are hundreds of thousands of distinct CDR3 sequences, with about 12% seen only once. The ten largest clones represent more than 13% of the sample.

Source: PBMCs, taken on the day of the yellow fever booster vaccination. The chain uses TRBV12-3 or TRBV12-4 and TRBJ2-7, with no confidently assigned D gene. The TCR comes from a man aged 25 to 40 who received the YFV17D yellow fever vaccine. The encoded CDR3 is CASSFTSEQYF. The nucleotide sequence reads TGTGCCAGCAGTTTTACGAGCGAGCAGTACTTC.